This TCR beta chain comes out of a study of T-cell reconstitution after alpha-beta-depleted transplantation in children. TCRbeta library construction was performed incorporating unique molecular identifiers. One entry per CDR3 protein, called by TCRdb with MiXCR from the PCR reads. Of 600,000 to 700,000 distinct CDR3 sequences in the sample, about an eighth are singletons; the top ten hold about 0.77%. Here the sequenced sample was PBMCs, taken before TCRalphabeta/CD19-depleted stem cell transplant. The clonotype originates from a girl aged 2-10 years with congenital amegakaryocytic thrombocytopenia, due to receive a stem cell transplant.

Here the CDR3 reads CASSLAGLAGVLKSSEQFF. The CDR3 DNA sequence: TGCGCCAGCAGCTTGGCCGGCCTAGCGGGAGTGTTGAAGTCGAGTGAGCAGTTCTTC. The V call is TRBV5-1, the J call TRBJ2-1; 10 bases match TRBD2. Germline-derived CDR1 and CDR2 are SGHRS and YFSETQ. Germline trimming cut 0 bases from V and 9 bases from J; bases unmatched to any gene: 18. The CDR3 is 19 amino acids.